These T cell receptor beta chains were read from a single sample in a study of early stage breast cancer tumors. Libraries were prepared by immunoSEQ multiplex PCR; TCRdb keeps only in-frame clonotypes and omits some of them. The sample lists more than 60,000 clones; roughly 80% were seen once. The sample was blood. These receptors were taken from a person aged 55 to 70 with breast cancer. CDR3s include the opening cysteine and the closing phenylalanine or tryptophan. D genes are given only for firm matches. Only part of the rows carry a size: once, few, many, or a class if the clone is expanded.

V gene	D gene	clone size	J gene	CDR3 protein	CDR3 DNA
TRBV28	.	.	TRBJ2-2	CASSSFRTGELFF	TGTGCCAGCAGTTCTTTTCGCACCGGGGAGCTGTTTTTT
TRBV27	TRBD1	.	TRBJ2-5	CASSLWSRGRETQYF	TGTGCCAGCAGTTTATGGTCCAGGGGGCGAGAGACCCAGTACTTC
TRBV18	.	.	TRBJ2-6	CASSKPGQVGSGANVLTF	TGTGCCAGCTCCAAACCGGGCCAGGTAGGATCTGGGGCCAACGTCCTGACTTTC
TRBV5-4	TRBD2	.	TRBJ2-1	CADPGLAGFYNEQFF	TGTGCAGATCCGGGACTAGCGGGGTTCTACAATGAGCAGTTCTTC
TRBV7-9	.	.	TRBJ2-5	CASSSGPGVRETQYF	TGTGCCAGCAGCTCCGGCCCCGGGGTGCGAGAGACCCAGTACTTC
TRBV5-1	.	.	TRBJ2-2	CASRWGSLNTGELFF	TGCGCCAGCAGGTGGGGGTCTTTGAACACCGGGGAGCTGTTTTTT
TRBV7-9	.	once	TRBJ2-5	CASSLASVAAETQYF	TGTGCCAGCAGCTTAGCGTCGGTGGCGGCGGAGACCCAGTACTTC
TRBV7-8	.	.	TRBJ2-7	CASNVQGKTYEQYF	TGTGCCAGCAACGTCCAGGGTAAAACCTACGAGCAGTACTTC
TRBV7-8	.	few	TRBJ2-7	CASSRAALGYEQYF	TGTGCCAGCAGCCGGGCCGCCTTAGGCTACGAGCAGTACTTC
TRBV6-6	TRBD2	.	TRBJ2-1	CASSYLAGEEQFF	TGTGCCAGCAGTTACTTGGCGGGGGAAGAGCAGTTCTTC
TRBV29-1	.	.	TRBJ2-2	CSVGHTGELFF	TGCAGCGTCGGGCACACCGGGGAGCTGTTTTTT
TRBV27	.	.	TRBJ2-7	CASSPRGIGAYEQYF	TGTGCCAGCAGTCCCCGGGGGATAGGGGCCTACGAGCAGTACTTC
TRBV7-3	.	.	TRBJ2-1	CASSLNSRTLGGEQFF	TGTGCCAGCAGCTTAAACTCTAGGACCCTCGGCGGCGAGCAGTTCTTC
TRBV5-4	TRBD2	.	TRBJ2-2	CASSLEGLAAGGELFF	TGTGCCAGCAGCTTGGAGGGACTAGCGGCGGGCGGGGAGCTGTTTTTT
TRBV18	TRBD2	.	TRBJ2-5	CASSETSGSGETQYF	TGTGCCAGCTCCGAGACTAGCGGGAGTGGAGAGACCCAGTACTTC
TRBV7-9	.	.	TRBJ2-7	CASGDGSYEQYF	TGTGCCAGTGGGGACGGTTCCTACGAGCAGTACTTC
TRBV19	.	.	TRBJ1-1	CASQEDRDTEAFF	TGTGCCAGTCAGGAGGACCGAGACACTGAAGCTTTCTTT
TRBV30	.	.	TRBJ2-2	CAWSWWATGELFF	TGTGCCTGGAGCTGGTGGGCCACCGGGGAGCTGTTTTTT
TRBV11-3	.	once	TRBJ2-1	CASSLGFRGSVAINEQFF	TGTGCCAGCAGCTTAGGGTTCCGGGGGTCAGTTGCCATCAATGAGCAGTTCTTC
TRBV9	TRBD2	.	TRBJ2-6	CASRPGGSGANVLTF	TGTGCCAGCAGACCGGGGGGCTCTGGGGCCAACGTCCTGACTTTC
TRBV11-2	TRBD2	.	TRBJ2-2	CASSPTRLAGVMGTGELFF	TGTGCCAGCAGCCCCACCCGGCTAGCGGGGGTAATGGGCACCGGGGAGCTGTTTTTT
TRBV5-4	.	.	TRBJ1-2	CASSFAGGTPGRYTF	TGTGCCAGCAGCTTTGCGGGGGGGACCCCTGGGCGCTACACCTTC
TRBV9	.	.	TRBJ2-6	CASSRLMTGLGANVLTF	TGTGCCAGCAGCCGATTAATGACCGGTCTCGGGGCCAACGTCCTGACTTTC
TRBV14	.	.	TRBJ1-1	CASSPFGVPTEAFF	TGTGCCAGCAGCCCGTTTGGGGTTCCCACTGAAGCTTTCTTT
TRBV6-5	.	once	TRBJ2-5	CASSYPPGETQYF	TGTGCCAGCAGTTACCCCCCCGGGGAGACCCAGTACTTC
TRBV7-2	.	.	TRBJ2-3	CASSPGTQDTQYF	TGTGCCAGCAGCCCCGGGACACAGGATACGCAGTATTTT
TRBV19	.	.	TRBJ1-3	CASSPQRIPSGNTIYF	TGTGCCAGTAGTCCTCAGAGAATACCCTCTGGAAACACCATATATTTT
TRBV28	TRBD2	.	TRBJ2-3	CASSSGRGSTDTQYF	TGTGCCAGCAGTAGCGGGAGGGGAAGCACAGATACGCAGTATTTT
TRBV7-2	.	.	TRBJ2-1	CASSSSPRGASYNEQFF	TGTGCCAGCAGCTCTAGCCCTCGAGGGGCCTCCTACAATGAGCAGTTCTTC
TRBV6-5	.	.	TRBJ2-3	CASSNGQTALAQYF	TGTGCCAGCAGCAATGGACAGACCGCTTTGGCGCAGTATTTT
TRBV10-1	.	.	TRBJ2-3	CASSEWGSLADTQYF	TGCGCCAGCAGTGAGTGGGGCAGCCTGGCAGATACGCAGTATTTT
TRBV9	.	once	TRBJ1-1	CASSVALRQLGTEAFF	TGTGCCAGCAGCGTAGCCCTACGACAGCTTGGCACTGAAGCTTTCTTT
TRBV2	.	.	TRBJ1-2	CASSAGEEGYTF	TGTGCCAGCAGTGCGGGGGAAGAGGGCTACACCTTC
TRBV5-4	.	.	TRBJ2-3	CASSSNPRTISTDTQYF	TGTGCCAGCAGTTCTAATCCCCGGACCATATCCACAGATACGCAGTATTTT
TRBV28	.	.	TRBJ2-7	CASRGAVDEQYF	TGTGCCAGCAGGGGGGCGGTGGACGAGCAGTACTTC
TRBV28	TRBD1	.	TRBJ1-5	CASSSGTGHQPQHF	TGTGCCAGCAGTTCCGGGACAGGACATCAGCCCCAGCATTTT
TRBV28	.	.	TRBJ2-7	CASNWGYEQYF	TGTGCCAGCAATTGGGGCTACGAGCAGTACTTC
TRBV5-4	.	.	TRBJ2-5	CASSQGLQETQYF	TGTGCCAGCAGCCAGGGACTTCAAGAGACCCAGTACTTC
TRBV2	TRBD1	.	TRBJ1-2	CASSAGGGYTF	TGTGCCAGCAGCGCAGGGGGTGGCTACACCTTC
TRBV6-6	TRBD1	.	TRBJ1-1	CASSDRGLNTEAFF	TGTGCCAGCAGCGACAGGGGGCTAAACACTGAAGCTTTCTTT
TRBV27	TRBD2	.	TRBJ2-4	CASSFAAGVGIQYF	TGTGCCAGCAGTTTTGCGGCGGGAGTGGGCATTCAGTACTTC
TRBV10-3	TRBD2	.	TRBJ2-1	CAISGGLAGGGSYNEQFF	TGTGCCATCAGTGGAGGGCTAGCGGGGGGGGGCTCCTACAATGAGCAGTTCTTC
TRBV5-4	.	.	TRBJ2-3	CASSSERFGTDTQYF	TGTGCCAGCAGCTCTGAGCGGTTTGGCACAGATACGCAGTATTTT
TRBV4-1	.	.	TRBJ1-1	CASSQDRGNTEAFF	TGCGCCAGCAGCCAAGATCGAGGGAACACTGAAGCTTTCTTT
TRBV4-1	.	few	TRBJ1-5	CASSQGPWNQPQHF	TGCGCCAGCAGCCAGGGACCGTGGAATCAGCCCCAGCATTTT
TRBV2	TRBD1	.	TRBJ1-2	CASSERQGVNGYTF	TGTGCCAGCAGTGAAAGACAGGGGGTGAATGGCTACACCTTC
TRBV30	.	.	TRBJ1-1	CAWTNTEAFF	TGTGCCTGGACGAACACTGAAGCTTTCTTT
TRBV7-7	.	once	TRBJ2-5	CASSSGGSKGETQYF	TGTGCTAGCAGCTCCGGCGGGTCGAAGGGGGAGACCCAGTACTTC
TRBV28	.	once	TRBJ2-7	CASSLRRVIYEQYF	TGTGCCAGCAGTTTGCGCAGGGTTATATACGAGCAGTACTTC
TRBV7-8	.	.	TRBJ1-5	CASSSFNQPQHF	TGTGCCAGCAGCTCCTTCAATCAGCCCCAGCATTTT
TRBV7-9	.	.	TRBJ2-6	CASSLEGAGANVLTF	TGTGCCAGCAGCTTAGAGGGGGCTGGGGCCAACGTCCTGACTTTC